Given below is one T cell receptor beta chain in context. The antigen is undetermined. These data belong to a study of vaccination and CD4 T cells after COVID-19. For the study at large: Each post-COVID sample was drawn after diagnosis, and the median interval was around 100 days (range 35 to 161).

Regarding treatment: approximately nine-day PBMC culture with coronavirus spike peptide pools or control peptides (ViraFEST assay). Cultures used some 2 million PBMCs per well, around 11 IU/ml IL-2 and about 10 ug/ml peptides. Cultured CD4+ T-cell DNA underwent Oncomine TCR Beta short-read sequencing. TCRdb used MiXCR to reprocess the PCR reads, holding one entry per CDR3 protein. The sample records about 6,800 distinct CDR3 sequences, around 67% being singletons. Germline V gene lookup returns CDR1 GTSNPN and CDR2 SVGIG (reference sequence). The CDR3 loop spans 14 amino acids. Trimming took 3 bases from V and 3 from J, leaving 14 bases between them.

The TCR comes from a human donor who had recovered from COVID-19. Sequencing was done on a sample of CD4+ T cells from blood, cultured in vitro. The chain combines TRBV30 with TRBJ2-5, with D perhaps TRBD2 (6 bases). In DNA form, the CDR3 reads TGTGCCTGGAGGAAGGGACTGTACGAAGAGACCCAGTACTTC. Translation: CAWRKGLYEETQYF.